This section outlines one T cell receptor (beta chain) sequence together with its context. Its antigen is not yet known. There are no base qualities to consult, and no much larger clone falls within one base. The junction carries 15 bases between V and J, which are trimmed by 4 bases and 2 bases respectively. CDR1 and CDR2, per the germline V gene, are SGHRS and YFSETQ. The CDR3 holds 15 amino acids from the cysteine to the phenylalanine. The sequence is cut down to CDR3 DNA, 45 bases in frame from base 1. The immunoSEQ Assay, a bias-controlled multiplex PCR, was used to amplify TCRbeta CDR3 regions from genomic DNA. The original methods were these. The number of nucleated cells in each sample was estimated from the amplification of reference gene primers within the assay. To quantify the absolute abundance of each unique TCRbeta CDR3 rearrangement, sequence reads were collapsed and filtered. For each sample, productive Simpson clonality was calculated as the square root of Simpson's diversity index across productive rearrangements. TCRdb took this table from immuneACCESS and kept in-frame rearrangements with V and J called. Such tables lack part of the clones; where checked against another copy, unresolved V genes explain under half of the gap, and the rest is unexplained. The DNA gave D and trimming, while V, J and clone size come from that table. Present in this sample are about 220,000 clones, about four fifths of which were seen just once. Approximately 1.3% of the sample is taken by the ten largest.

The data belong to a study of blood T cell repertoires in COVID-19 (dated by TCRdb to 2018 to 2020). Broadly, across the study: Samples from collaborators originated in the United States, Italy and Spain and spanned both the acute and convalescent phases of COVID-19. Subjects who had been exposed to COVID-19, were actively infected with it, or had recovered from it provided the deeply sampled blood TCRbeta repertoires that made up the dataset. Nearly every sample came with metadata listing a de-identified subject ID, COVID-19 status, age in years and sex. Where HLA class I and class II types were available, the types were taken from metadata supplied by the sample provider, not from assay-based typing. Samples came from the ongoing ImmuneRACE study (first 160 participants) plus 1,254 subjects from 6 global collaborators. The repertoires were made available in a free public database intended to serve as a resource for research on the immune response to SARS-CoV-2. The material from the prospective study consisted of cDNA or gDNA derived from T cells, B-cell-depleted T cells, or PBMCs. On the study overall, not on this receptor specifically: The quantity of clinical and demographic metadata differed by source and by participant and was supplied without curation.

Enrolling through a virtual design, the prospective study's participants ranged in age from roughly 18 to 100 years and lived across more than 20 United States geographic areas. In the prospective study, participants were assigned to cohorts based on the clinical history participants reported in a screening survey and a study questionnaire. In the prospective study, whole blood, serum and a nasopharyngeal or oropharyngeal swab were collected from each participant by mobile phlebotomists. Over an approximately 2-month period, participants in the prospective study had the option of providing additional blood draws and questionnaires. Before DNA extraction, blood samples from the prospective study were shipped at room temperature or frozen.

This clonotype was sampled from a middle-aged woman with acute COVID-19. The rearranged chain carries TRBV5-1 and TRBJ1-1, with the D gene too uncertain to name. Sequences were obtained from PBMCs or T cells enriched from blood (not recorded which). The nucleotide sequence reads TGCGCCAGCAGCCGGCGCGGTATGGTTAACACTGAAGCTTTCTTT. This yields the protein CASSRRGMVNTEAFF.